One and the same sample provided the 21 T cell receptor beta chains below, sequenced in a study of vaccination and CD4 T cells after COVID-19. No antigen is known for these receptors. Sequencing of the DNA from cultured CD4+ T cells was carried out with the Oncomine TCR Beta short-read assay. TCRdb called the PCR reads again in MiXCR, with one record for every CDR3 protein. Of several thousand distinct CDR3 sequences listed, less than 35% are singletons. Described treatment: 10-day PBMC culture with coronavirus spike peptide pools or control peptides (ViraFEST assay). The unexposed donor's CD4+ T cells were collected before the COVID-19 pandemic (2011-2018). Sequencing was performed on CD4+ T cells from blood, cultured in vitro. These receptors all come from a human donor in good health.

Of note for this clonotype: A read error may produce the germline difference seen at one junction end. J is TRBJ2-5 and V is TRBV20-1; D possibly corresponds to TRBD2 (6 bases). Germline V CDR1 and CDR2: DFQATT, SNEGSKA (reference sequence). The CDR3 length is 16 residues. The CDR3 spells CGAREEGPIEQETQYF. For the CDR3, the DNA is TGCGGTGCTAGAGAGGAGGGGCCGATCGAACAAGAGACCCAGTACTTC.

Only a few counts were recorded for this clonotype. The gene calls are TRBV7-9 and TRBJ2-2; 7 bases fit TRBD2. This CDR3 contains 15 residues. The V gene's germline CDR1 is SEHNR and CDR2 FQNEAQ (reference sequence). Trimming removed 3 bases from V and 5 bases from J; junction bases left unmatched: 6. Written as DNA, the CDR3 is TGTGCCAGCAGCTTCGGGAGGACGTCTACCGGGGAGCTGTTTTTT. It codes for CASSFGRTSTGELFF.

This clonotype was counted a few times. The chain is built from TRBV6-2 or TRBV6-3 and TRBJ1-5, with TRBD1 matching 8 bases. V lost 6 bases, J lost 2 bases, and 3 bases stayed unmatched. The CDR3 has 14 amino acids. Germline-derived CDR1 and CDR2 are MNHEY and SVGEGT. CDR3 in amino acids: CASSDRGGNQPQHF. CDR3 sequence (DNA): TGTGCCAGCAGCGACAGGGGTGGCAATCAGCCCCAGCATTTT.

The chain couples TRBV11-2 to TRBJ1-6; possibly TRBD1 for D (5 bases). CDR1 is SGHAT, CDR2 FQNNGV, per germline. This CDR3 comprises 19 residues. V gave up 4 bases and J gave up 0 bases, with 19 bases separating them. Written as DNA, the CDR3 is TGTGCCAGCAGCTCCGCCCGGGACGGGATGAGCTCCTATAATTCACCCCTCCACTTT. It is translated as CASSSARDGMSSYNSPLHF. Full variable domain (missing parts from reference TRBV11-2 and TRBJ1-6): EAGVAQSPRYKIIEKRQSVAFWCNPISGHATLYWYQQILGQGPKLLIQFQNNGVVDDSQLPKDRFSAERLKGVDSTLKIQPAKLEDSAVYLCASSSARDGMSSYNSPLHFGNGTRLTVT.

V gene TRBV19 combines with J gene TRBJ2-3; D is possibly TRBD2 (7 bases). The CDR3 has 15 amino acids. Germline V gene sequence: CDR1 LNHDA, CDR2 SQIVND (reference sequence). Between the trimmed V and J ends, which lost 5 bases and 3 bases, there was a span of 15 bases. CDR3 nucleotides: TGTGCCAGTAGTTATTTGGGGGGGCCTACAGATACGCAGTATTTT. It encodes CASSYLGGPTDTQYF.

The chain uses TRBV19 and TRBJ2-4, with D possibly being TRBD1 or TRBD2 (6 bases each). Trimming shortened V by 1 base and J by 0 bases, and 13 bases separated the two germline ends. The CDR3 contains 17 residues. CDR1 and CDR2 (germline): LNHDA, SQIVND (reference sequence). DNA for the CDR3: TGTGCCAGTAGTATAGGAACAGGGACTTTAGCCAAAAACATTCAGTACTTC. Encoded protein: CASSIGTGTLAKNIQYF. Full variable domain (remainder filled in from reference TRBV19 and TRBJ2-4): DGGITQSPKYLFRKEGQNVTLSCEQNLNHDAMYWYRQDPGQGLRLIYYSQIVNDFQKGDIAEGYSVSREKKESFPLTVTSAQKNPTAFYLCASSIGTGTLAKNIQYFGAGTRLSVL.

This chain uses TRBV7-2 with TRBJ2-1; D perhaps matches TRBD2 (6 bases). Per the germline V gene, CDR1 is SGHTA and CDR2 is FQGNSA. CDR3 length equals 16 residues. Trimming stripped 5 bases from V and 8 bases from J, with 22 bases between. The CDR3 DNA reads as TGTGCCAGCAGCCGAATAGCCCATCCGCGCGGGGATGAGCAGTTCTTC. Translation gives CASSRIAHPRGDEQFF. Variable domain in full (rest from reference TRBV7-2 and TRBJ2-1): GAGVSQSPSNKVTEKGKDVELRCDPISGHTALYWYRQSLGQGLEFLIYFQGNSAPDKSGLPSDRFSAERTGGSVSTLTIQRTQQEDSAVYLCASSRIAHPRGDEQFFGPGTRLTVL.

CDR3 bases: TGCAGTGCCGTGGGGCGGCTAAATCAGCCCCAGCATTTT. Encoded protein: CSAVGRLNQPQHF. The J gene is TRBJ1-5, the V gene TRBV20-1, with D maybe TRBD1 (5 bases). The CDR3 is 13 amino acids. The V end lost 6 bases, the J end lost 4 bases, and 13 bases lay between the germline ends. Germline V gene data show CDR1 as DFQATT and CDR2 as SNEGSKA (reference sequence).

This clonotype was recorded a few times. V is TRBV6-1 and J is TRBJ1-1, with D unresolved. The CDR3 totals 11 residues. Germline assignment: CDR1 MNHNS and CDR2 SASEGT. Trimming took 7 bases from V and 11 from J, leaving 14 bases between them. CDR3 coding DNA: TGTGCCAGCATTACCCAACAGCGCGCTTTCTTT. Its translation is CASITQQRAFF.

In nucleotides, the CDR3 is TGCGCCAGCTCAGCCCAACAGGGGATGAACACTGAAGCTTTCTTT. Protein product: CASSAQQGMNTEAFF. The chain recombines TRBV5-1 with TRBJ1-1; 7 bases align to TRBD1. This CDR3 has 15 amino acids. The V gene end was trimmed by 7 bases and the J gene end by 0 bases; junction bases not matched to a gene: 9. Germline V gives CDR1 SGHRS, CDR2 YFSETQ. The full variable domain, completed using reference TRBV5-1 and TRBJ1-1, is KAGVTQTPRYLIKTRGQQVTLSCSPISGHRSVSWYQQTPGQGLQFLFEYFSETQRNKGNFPGRFSGRQFSNSRSEMNVSTLELGDSALYLCASSAQQGMNTEAFFGQGTRLTVV.

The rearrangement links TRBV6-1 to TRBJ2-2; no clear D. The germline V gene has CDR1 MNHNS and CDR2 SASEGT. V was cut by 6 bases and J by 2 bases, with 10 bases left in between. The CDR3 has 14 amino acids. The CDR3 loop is CASRFRQNTGELFF. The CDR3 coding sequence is TGTGCCAGCAGGTTTCGGCAAAACACCGGGGAGCTGTTTTTT.

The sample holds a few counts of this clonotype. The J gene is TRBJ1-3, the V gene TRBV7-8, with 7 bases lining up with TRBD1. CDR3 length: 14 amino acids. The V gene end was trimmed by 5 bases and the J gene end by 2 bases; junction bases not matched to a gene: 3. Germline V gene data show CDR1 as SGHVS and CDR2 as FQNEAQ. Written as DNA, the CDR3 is TGTGCCAGCAGCAAGACAGGGCCTGGAAACACCATATATTTT. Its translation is CASSKTGPGNTIYF.

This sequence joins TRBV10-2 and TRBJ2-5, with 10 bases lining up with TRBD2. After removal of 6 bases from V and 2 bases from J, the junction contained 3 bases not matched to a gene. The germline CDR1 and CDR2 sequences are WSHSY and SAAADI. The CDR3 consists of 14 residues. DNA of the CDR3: TGCGCCAGCAGGCGGACTAGCGGACAAGAGACCCAGTACTTC. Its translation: CASRRTSGQETQYF.

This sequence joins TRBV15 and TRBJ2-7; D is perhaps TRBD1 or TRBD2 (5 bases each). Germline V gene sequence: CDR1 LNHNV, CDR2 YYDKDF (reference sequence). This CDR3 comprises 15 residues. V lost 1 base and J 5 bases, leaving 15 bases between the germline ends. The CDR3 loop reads CATSRVRGVGDEQYF. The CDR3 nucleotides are TGTGCCACCAGCAGAGTTCGAGGGGTAGGAGACGAGCAGTACTTC. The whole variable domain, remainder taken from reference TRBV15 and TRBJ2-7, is DAMVIQNPRYQVTQFGKPVTLSCSQTLNHNVMYWYQQKSSQAPKLLFHYYDKDFNNEADTPDNFQSRRPNTSFCFLDIRSPGLGDTAMYLCATSRVRGVGDEQYFGPGTRLTVT.

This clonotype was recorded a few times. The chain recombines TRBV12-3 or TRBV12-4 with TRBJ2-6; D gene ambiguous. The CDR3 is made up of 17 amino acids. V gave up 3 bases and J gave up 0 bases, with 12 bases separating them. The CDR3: CASSLSVTYSGANVLTF. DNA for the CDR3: TGTGCCAGCAGTTTGAGTGTGACCTACTCTGGGGCCAACGTCCTGACTTTC.

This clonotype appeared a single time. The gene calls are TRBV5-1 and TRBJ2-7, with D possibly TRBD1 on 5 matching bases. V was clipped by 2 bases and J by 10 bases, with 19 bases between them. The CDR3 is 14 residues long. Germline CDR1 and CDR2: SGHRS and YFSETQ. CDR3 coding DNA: TGCGCCAGCAGCTTATCGTTCGACAGTCCTACTCAGTACTTC. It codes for CASSLSFDSPTQYF. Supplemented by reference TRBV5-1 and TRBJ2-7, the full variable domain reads KAGVTQTPRYLIKTRGQQVTLSCSPISGHRSVSWYQQTPGQGLQFLFEYFSETQRNKGNFPGRFSGRQFSNSRSEMNVSTLELGDSALYLCASSLSFDSPTQYFGPGTRLTVT.

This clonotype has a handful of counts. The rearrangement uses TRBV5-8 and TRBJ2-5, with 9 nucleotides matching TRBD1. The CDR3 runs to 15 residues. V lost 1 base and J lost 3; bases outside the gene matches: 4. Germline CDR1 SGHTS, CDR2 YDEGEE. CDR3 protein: CASSLLRTGEETQYF. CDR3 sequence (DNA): TGTGCCAGCAGCTTGCTAAGGACAGGGGAAGAGACCCAGTACTTC.

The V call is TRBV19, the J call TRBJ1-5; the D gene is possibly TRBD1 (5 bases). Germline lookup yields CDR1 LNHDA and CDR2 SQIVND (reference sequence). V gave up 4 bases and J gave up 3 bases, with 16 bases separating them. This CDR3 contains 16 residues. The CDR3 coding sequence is TGTGCCAGTAGTAGTGGGGCTGTGTGGGACAATCAGCCCCAGCATTTT. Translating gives CASSSGAVWDNQPQHF.

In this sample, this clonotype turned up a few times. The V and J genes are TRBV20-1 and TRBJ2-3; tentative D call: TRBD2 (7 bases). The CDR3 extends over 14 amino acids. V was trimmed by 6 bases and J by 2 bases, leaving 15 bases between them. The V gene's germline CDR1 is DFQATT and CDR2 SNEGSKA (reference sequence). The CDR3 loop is CSALGGGTTDTQYF. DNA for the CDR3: TGCAGTGCCCTAGGGGGGGGGACCACAGATACGCAGTATTTT.

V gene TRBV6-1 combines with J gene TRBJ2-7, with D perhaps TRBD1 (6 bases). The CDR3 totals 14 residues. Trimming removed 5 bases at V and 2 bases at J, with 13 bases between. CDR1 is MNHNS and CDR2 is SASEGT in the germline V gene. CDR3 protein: CASSPLGQTYEQYF. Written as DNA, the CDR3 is TGTGCCAGCAGTCCCCTAGGACAGACCTACGAGCAGTACTTC.

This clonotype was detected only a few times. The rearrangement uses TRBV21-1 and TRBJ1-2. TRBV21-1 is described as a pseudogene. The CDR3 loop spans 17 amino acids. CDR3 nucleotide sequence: TGTGCCAGCAGCAAAGAGGGAGGGGCCCCCAAGTCGGATGGCTACACCTTC. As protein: CASSKEGGAPKSDGYTF.